This T cell receptor (beta chain) was captured by sequencing in a study of shared clonotypes between healthy human individuals. The CDR3 has 15 residues. Germline loops: CDR1 KGHSH, CDR2 LQKENI. V was shortened by 1 base and J by 3 bases, with 12 bases between the two germline ends. Sequencing used immunoSEQ multiplex PCR; TCRdb keeps in-frame clones, though not all of them. The sample lists more than 400,000 clones, roughly 95% occurring once. The sequence was obtained from a woman aged 30 to 39 in good health. V usage is TRBV18 and J usage is TRBJ1-1; weak D call: TRBD1 (6 bases). The sample consisted of naive CD4+ T cells sorted from blood. Subset given: CD45RA+ positively selected. The CDR3 nucleotides are TGTGCCAGCTCACCACTGCCGAAGGGGGACACTGAAGCTTTCTTT. Residues: CASSPLPKGDTEAFF. Together with reference TRBV18 and TRBJ1-1, the CDR3 gives the full variable domain: NAGVMQNPRHLVRRRGQEARLRCSPMKGHSHVYWYRQLPEEGLKFMVYLQKENIIDESGMPKERFSAEFPKEGPSILRIQQVVRGDSAAYFCASSPLPKGDTEAFFGQGTRLTVV.